Each of the 7 T cell receptor beta chains below was sequenced from the same sample in a study of type 1 regulatory T cells. MiXCR was run by TCRdb on the reads, yielding one entry per CDR3 protein. The sample holds some 100,000 distinct CDR3 sequences, about a third seen once. The source material was CD4+ T cells, either the whole sample or a sorted fraction (not recorded which). The receptors shown here come from a human donor in good health.

The sample holds a few counts of this clonotype. The CDR3 is CASSQDPGAGRYGYTF. The CDR3 coding sequence is TGCGCCAGCAGCCAAGATCCGGGGGCAGGCCGCTATGGCTACACCTTC. The chain joins TRBV4-1 to TRBJ1-2; maybe TRBD1 (6 bases). The CDR3 extends over 16 amino acids. Germline CDR1 and CDR2: MGHRA and YSYEKL. Trimming pared 0 bases from V and 4 bases from J, leaving 15 bases between.

The chain joins TRBV3-1 to TRBJ1-3; perhaps TRBD1 as D (5 bases). The germline V gene encodes CDR1 LGHDT and CDR2 YNNKEL (reference sequence). V was trimmed by 0 bases and J by 0 bases, leaving 9 bases between them. The CDR3 has 16 amino acids. The CDR3 is CASSQERQGSGNTIYF. CDR3 coding DNA: TGTGCCAGCAGCCAAGAACGGCAGGGCTCTGGAAACACCATATATTTT.

In DNA form, the CDR3 reads TGTGCCAGCAGCTTAGGGGGACAGGGCACTGAAGCTTTCTTT. Encoded protein: CASSLGGQGTEAFF. V gene TRBV7-2 combines with J gene TRBJ1-1, with 9 positions matching TRBD1. Germline trimming cut 1 base from V and 4 bases from J; bases unmatched to any gene: 1. CDR1 and CDR2 (germline): SGHTA, FQGNSA. The CDR3 extends over 14 amino acids.

The DNA of the CDR3 is TGTGCCAGCAGCGGGGGACTACAAAACACAGATACGCAGTATTTT. It translates to CASSGGLQNTDTQYF. The rearrangement links TRBV9 to TRBJ2-3; 7 bases agree with TRBD2. CDR3 length: 15 amino acids. With 3 bases clipped from V and 2 bases from J, the junction kept 6 bases outside the gene matches. The germline V gene encodes CDR1 SGDLS and CDR2 YYNGEE. Full variable domain (missing parts from reference TRBV9 and TRBJ2-3): DSGVTQTPKHLITATGQRVTLRCSPRSGDLSVYWYQQSLDQGLQFLIQYYNGEERAKGNILERFSAQQFPDLHSELNLSSLELGDSALYFCASSGGLQNTDTQYFGPGTRLTVL.

The V call is TRBV20-1, the J call TRBJ2-5, with 7 nucleotides matching TRBD2. This CDR3 comprises 13 residues. V shed 7 bases, J shed 4 bases, and the junction held 9 bases outside the gene matches. Germline-derived CDR1 and CDR2 are DFQATT and SNEGSKA (reference sequence). The CDR3 nucleotides read TGCAGTGGCTCTAGGCCTAGCGGAGAGACCCAGTACTTC. It specifies CSGSRPSGETQYF.

On this clonotype: The junction shows a germline mismatch at one end, possibly a read error. The V gene is TRBV12-3 or TRBV12-4, the J gene TRBJ1-6, with a tentative D call TRBD1 (5 bases). The CDR3 length is 15 residues. CDR3 protein: CPSSQLGGSGSPLHF. CDR3 in DNA: TGTCCCAGCAGCCAGCTCGGGGGAAGCGGTTCACCCCTCCACTTT.

The rearrangement links TRBV25-1 to TRBJ1-2, with TRBD1 matching over 11 bases. The CDR3 runs to 14 residues. V dropped 5 bases and J dropped 4; count of bases not matched to a gene: 3. Germline assignment: CDR1 MGHDK and CDR2 SYGVNS. The CDR3 sequence is CASSPGQGAYGYTF. The CDR3 nucleotides read TGTGCCAGCAGTCCAGGACAGGGGGCCTATGGCTACACCTTC.